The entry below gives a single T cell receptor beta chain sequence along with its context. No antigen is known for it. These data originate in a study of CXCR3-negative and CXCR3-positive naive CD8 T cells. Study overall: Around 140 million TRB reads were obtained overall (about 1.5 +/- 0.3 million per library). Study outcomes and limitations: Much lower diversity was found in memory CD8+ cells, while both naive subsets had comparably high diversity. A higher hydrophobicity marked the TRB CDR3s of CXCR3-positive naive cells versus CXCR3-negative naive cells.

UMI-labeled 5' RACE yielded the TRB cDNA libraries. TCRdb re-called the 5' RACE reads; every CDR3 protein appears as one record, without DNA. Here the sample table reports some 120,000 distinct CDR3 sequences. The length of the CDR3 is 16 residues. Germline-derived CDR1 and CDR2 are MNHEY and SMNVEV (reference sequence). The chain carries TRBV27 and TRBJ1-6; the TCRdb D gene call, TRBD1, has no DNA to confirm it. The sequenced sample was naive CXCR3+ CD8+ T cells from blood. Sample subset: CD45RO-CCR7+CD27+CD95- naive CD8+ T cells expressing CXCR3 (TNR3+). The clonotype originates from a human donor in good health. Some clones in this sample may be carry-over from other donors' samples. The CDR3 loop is CASSLLPGAYNSPLHF.